The clone carrying this T cell receptor beta chain was seen a few times. Its antigen is not known. V was pared by 0 bases and J by 4 bases, with 18 bases between. The CDR3 has 18 amino acids. Germline values: CDR1 MNHEY, CDR2 SVGEGT. This sample is drawn from a study of T-cell memory formation after mild COVID-19. Broader study findings: Some clones that responded were present in memory (sampled pre-infection), which suggests cross-reactive memory joined. Largely, contracting CD4+ clones fell within CM and EM, and contracting CD8+ clones within EMRA. Clones that contracted from day 15 to 85 had balanced CD4/CD8; later expanders were CD4+ biased.

After 5'RACE with constant-segment primers, TCR alpha and TCR beta cDNA libraries carrying sample barcodes and UMIs were obtained. MiXCR was run by TCRdb on the 5' RACE reads, yielding one entry per CDR3 protein. The repertoire holds about 15,000 distinct CDR3 sequences, roughly a fifth seen once, with 55% to 60% in the top ten. The chain carries TRBV6-2 or TRBV6-3 and TRBJ2-2; weak D call: TRBD2 (6 bases). The sequencing input was PBMCs or a T cell subset sorted from them (not recorded which). The clonotype comes from a man aged 18 to 35 who had mild COVID-19 (a few samples of this study predate the infection). Cell type and time point are not known. CDR3 bases: TGTGCCAGCAGTTACTCATGGCCGGGCGGGGAGCGCACCGGGGAGCTGTTTTTT. It specifies CASSYSWPGGERTGELFF.